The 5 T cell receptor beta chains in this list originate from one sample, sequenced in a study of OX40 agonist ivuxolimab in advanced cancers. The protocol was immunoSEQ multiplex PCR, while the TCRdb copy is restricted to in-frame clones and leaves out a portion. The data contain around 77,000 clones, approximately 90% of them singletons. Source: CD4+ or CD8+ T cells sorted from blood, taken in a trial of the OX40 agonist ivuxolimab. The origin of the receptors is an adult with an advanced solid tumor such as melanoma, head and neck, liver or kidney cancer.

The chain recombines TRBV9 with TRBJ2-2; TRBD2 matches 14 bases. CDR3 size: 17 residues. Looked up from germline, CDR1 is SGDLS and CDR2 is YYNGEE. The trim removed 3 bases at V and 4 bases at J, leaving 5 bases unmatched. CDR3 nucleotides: TGTGCCAGCAGCGGACTAGCGGGAGGGTTCGGCACCGGGGAGCTGTTTTTT. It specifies CASSGLAGGFGTGELFF.

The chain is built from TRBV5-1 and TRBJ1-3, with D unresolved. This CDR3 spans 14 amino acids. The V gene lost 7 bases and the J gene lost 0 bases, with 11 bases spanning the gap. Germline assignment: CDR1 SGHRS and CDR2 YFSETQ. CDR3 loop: CASSGSSSGNTIYF. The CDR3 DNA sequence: TGCGCCAGCTCCGGAAGTTCCTCTGGAAACACCATATATTTT.

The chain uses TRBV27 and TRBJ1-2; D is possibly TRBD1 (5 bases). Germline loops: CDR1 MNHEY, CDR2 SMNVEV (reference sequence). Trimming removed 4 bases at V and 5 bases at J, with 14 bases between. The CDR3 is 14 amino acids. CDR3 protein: CASSSGPRTYGYTF. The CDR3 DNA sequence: TGTGCCAGCAGTTCGGGACCGCGCACTTATGGCTACACCTTC.

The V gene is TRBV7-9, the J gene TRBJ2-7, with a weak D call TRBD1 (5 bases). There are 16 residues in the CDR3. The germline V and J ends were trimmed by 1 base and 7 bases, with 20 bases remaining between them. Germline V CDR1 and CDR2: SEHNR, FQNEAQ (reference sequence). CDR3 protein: CASSLVSATAGKEQYF. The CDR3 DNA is TGTGCCAGCAGCTTAGTTTCGGCAACGGCAGGGAAGGAGCAGTACTTC.

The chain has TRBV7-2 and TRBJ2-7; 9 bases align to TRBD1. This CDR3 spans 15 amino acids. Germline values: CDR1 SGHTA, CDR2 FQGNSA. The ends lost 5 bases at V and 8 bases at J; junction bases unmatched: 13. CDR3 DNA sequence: TGTGCCAGCAGCCCCGGGGACAGGGCCTACCCGAAGCAGTACTTC. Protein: CASSPGDRAYPKQYF.